This TCR beta chain was obtained from a study of shared clonotypes between healthy human individuals. The method was immunoSEQ multiplex PCR; TCRdb's version includes in-frame clones alone and lacks a portion of them. Here the sample spans about 680,000 clones, roughly 70% being singletons. This clone occurred once. Negatively enriched CD4+ T cells were divided by CD45RA into naive and memory. There are 13 residues in the CDR3. Germline CDR1 reads SGHKS; CDR2 reads YYEKEE (reference sequence). With 4 bases clipped from V and 8 bases from J, the junction kept 3 bases outside the gene matches. The chain carries TRBV5-5 and TRBJ2-1; 10 positions agree with TRBD1. This receptor was obtained from a woman aged 25 to 39 in good health. Sequencing was done on a sample of memory CD4+ T cells sorted from blood. Stated subset: CD45RA-negative fraction. The CDR3 sequence is CASSRTGGHEQFF. In DNA form, the CDR3 reads TGTGCCAGCAGCAGGACAGGGGGGCATGAGCAGTTCTTC.